The T cell receptor (beta chain) under discussion was sequenced for a study of T-cell reconstitution after alpha-beta-depleted transplantation in children. Germline V gives CDR1 SQVTM, CDR2 ANQGSEA. V dropped 7 bases and J dropped 6; count of bases not matched to a gene: 11. This CDR3 has 15 amino acids. A word on this clonotype: Its antigen remains unidentified.

Study results and limitations: Two months or so post-transplant, alpha-beta T cells reportedly derived from several hundred expanded graft clones. Counts and diversity of T cells one year after transplant came mostly from newly produced T cells. TCRbeta diversity was high at day 60 in some patients (a result of surviving recipient T cells and thymic progenitors).

Preparation of the TCRbeta library involved a method that used unique molecular identifiers. TCRdb reprocessed the PCR reads via MiXCR and lists one record per CDR3 protein. The data hold about 830,000 distinct CDR3 sequences, with roughly 15% observed a single time. The sequence derives from a male patient younger than 18 who had a stem cell transplant for acute lymphoblastic leukemia, so the T cells may come from the graft donor. This rearrangement joins TRBV29-1 to TRBJ2-3, with 12 bases aligning to TRBD2. The specimen comprised PBMCs, mostly from graft donor cells, sampled 360 days after TCRalphabeta/CD19-depleted stem cell transplant. CDR3 in DNA: TGCAGCGGTAGCGTAACTAGCGGGAGGTCGGATACGCAGTATTTT. It specifies CSGSVTSGRSDTQYF.